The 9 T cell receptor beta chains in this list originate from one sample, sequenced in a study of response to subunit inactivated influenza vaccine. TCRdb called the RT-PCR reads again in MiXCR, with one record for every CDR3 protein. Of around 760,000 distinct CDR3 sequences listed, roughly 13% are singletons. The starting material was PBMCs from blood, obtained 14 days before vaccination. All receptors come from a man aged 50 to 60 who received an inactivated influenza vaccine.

CDR3 coding DNA: TGTGCCAGCAGCTCGACACAAGGACAGGGAGGGTACGAGCAGTACTTC. This gives the protein CASSSTQGQGGYEQYF. The rearrangement uses TRBV5-6 and TRBJ2-7; D might be TRBD1 (8 bases). CDR1 is SGHDT, CDR2 YYEEEE, per germline. This CDR3 contains 16 residues. V was cut by 3 bases and J by 4 bases, with 20 bases left in between. Together with reference TRBV5-6 and TRBJ2-7, the CDR3 gives the full variable domain: DAGVTQSPTHLIKTRGQQVTLRCSPKSGHDTVSWYQQALGQGPQFIFQYYEEEERQRGNFPDRFSGHQFPNYSSELNVNALLLGDSALYLCASSSTQGQGGYEQYFGPGTRLTVT.

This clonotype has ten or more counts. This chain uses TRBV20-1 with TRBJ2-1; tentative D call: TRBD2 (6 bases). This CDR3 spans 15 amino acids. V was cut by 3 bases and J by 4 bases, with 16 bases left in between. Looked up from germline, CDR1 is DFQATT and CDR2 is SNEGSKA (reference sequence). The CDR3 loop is CSARRGRANYNEQFF. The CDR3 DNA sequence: TGCAGTGCTAGGCGGGGCAGAGCAAATTACAATGAGCAGTTCTTC.

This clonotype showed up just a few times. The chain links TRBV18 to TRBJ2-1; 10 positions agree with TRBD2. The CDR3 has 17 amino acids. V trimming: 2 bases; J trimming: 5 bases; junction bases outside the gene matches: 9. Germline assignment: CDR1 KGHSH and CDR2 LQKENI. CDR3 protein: CASSPSRGAGGDNEQFF. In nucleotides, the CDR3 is TGTGCCAGCTCACCATCGAGGGGAGCGGGAGGGGACAATGAGCAGTTCTTC.

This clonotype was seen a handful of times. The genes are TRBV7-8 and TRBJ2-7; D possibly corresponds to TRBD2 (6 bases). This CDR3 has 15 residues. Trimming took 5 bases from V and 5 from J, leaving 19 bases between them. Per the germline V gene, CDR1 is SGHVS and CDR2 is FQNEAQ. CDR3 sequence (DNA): TGTGCCAGCAGCAACGACTTGGACGGCGGGGACGAGCAGTACTTC. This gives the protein CASSNDLDGGDEQYF.

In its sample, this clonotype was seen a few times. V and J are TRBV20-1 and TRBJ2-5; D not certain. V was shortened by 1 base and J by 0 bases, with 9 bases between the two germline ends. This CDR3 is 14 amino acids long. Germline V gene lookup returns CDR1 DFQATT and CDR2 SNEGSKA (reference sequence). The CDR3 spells CSARGLSNQETQYF. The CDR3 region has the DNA TGCAGTGCTAGAGGGTTAAGTAACCAAGAGACCCAGTACTTC.

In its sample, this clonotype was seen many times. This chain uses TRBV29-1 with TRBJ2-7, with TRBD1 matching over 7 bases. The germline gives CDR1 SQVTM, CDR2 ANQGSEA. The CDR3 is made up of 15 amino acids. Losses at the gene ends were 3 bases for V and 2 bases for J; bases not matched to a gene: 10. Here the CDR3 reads CSVDGTGTEPYEQYF. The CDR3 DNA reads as TGCAGCGTTGATGGTACCGGGACAGAGCCCTACGAGCAGTACTTC.

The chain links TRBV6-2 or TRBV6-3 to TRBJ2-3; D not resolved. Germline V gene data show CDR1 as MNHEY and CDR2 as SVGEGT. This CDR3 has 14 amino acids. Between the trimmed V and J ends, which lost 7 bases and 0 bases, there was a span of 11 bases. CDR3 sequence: CASKHVSSTDTQYF. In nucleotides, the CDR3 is TGTGCCAGCAAGCACGTTTCTAGCACAGATACGCAGTATTTT.

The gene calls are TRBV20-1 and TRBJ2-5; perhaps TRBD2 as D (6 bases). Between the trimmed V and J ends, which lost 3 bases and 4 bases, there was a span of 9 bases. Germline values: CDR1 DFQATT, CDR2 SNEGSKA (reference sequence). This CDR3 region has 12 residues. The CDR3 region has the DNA TGCAGTGCTAGGAGACTAGTAGAGACCCAGTACTTC. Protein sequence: CSARRLVETQYF.

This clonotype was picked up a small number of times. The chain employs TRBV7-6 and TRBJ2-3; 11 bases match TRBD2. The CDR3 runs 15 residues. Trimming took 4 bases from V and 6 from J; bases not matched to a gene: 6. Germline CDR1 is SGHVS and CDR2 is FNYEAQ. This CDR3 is CASSSLAGGADTQYF. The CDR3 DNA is TGTGCCAGCAGCTCCTTAGCGGGGGGGGCGGATACGCAGTATTTT.